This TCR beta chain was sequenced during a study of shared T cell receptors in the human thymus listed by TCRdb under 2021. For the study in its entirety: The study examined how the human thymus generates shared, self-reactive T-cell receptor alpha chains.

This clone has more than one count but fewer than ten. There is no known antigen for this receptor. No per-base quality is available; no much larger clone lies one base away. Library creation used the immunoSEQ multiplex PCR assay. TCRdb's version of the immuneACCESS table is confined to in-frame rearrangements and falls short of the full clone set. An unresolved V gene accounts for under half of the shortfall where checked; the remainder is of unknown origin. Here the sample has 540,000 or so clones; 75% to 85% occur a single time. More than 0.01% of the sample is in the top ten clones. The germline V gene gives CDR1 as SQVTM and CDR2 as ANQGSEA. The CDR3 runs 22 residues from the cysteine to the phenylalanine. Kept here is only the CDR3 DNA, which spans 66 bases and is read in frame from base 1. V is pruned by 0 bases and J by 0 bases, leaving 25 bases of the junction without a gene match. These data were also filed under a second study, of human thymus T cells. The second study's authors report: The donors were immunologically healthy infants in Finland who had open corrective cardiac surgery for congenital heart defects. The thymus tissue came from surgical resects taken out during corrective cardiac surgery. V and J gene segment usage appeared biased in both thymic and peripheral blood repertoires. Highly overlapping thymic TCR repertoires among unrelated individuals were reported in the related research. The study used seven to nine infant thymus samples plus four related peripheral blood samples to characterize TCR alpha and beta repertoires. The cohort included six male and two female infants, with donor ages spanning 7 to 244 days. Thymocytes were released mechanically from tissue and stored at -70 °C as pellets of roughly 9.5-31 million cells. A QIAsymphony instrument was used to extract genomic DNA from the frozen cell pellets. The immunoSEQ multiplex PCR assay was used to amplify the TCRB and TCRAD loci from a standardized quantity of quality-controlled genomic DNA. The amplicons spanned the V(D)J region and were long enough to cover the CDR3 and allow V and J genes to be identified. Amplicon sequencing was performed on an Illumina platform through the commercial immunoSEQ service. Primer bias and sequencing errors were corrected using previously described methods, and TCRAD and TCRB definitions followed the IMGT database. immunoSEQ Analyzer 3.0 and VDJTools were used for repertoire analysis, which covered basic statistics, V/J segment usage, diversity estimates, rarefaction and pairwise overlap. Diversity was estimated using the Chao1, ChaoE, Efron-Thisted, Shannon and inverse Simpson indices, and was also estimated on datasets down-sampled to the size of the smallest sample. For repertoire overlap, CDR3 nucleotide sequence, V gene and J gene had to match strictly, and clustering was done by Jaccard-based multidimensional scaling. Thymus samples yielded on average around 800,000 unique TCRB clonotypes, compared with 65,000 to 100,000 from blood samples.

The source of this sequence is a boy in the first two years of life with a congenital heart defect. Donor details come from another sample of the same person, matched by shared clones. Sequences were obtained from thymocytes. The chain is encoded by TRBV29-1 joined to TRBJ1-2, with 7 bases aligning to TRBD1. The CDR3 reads CSVEEWGLATGETISANYGYTF. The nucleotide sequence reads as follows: TGCAGCGTTGAAGAATGGGGACTAGCAACAGGGGAGACTATCTCAGCTAACTATGGCTACACCTTC.